This TCR beta chain was sequenced during a study of cytomegalovirus exposure and HLA in healthy donors. Study in general: A subsequent analysis stated that the 120 or so validation repertoires were run on the same platform as the approximately 660 first-cohort repertoires. The study, taken as a whole, reports: Among the CMV-associated chains, a few were confirmed in vitro as specific for CMV antigens. The classifier, whose performance was assessed in both the original and validation cohorts, reportedly diagnosed cytomegalovirus status with high specificity and sensitivity.

V was pared by 1 base and J by 1 base, with 10 bases between. The germline gives CDR1 SQVTM, CDR2 ANQGSEA. The CDR3 contains 15 residues. Concerning this clone: Its antigen is currently unknown.

Profiling relied on immunoSEQ multiplex PCR, and the TCRdb table lists in-frame clones only, not all of them. The table records over 200,000 clones, roughly 91% of them present only once. The sequenced sample was PBMCs. V is TRBV29-1 and J is TRBJ2-2, with D unresolved. The source is a woman under 40 in good health and CMV-seronegative. The CDR3 spells CSVEGTEMNTGELFF. In DNA, the CDR3 is TGCAGCGTTGAAGGGACGGAAATGAACACCGGGGAGCTGTTTTTT.